This T cell receptor (beta chain) originates from a study of T cell changes during pregnancy in multiple sclerosis. CDR1 and CDR2 from the germline V gene are SGHRS and YFSETQ. This CDR3 comprises 15 residues. V gave up 4 bases and J gave up 6 bases; unmatched junction bases: 7. Clones were read by immunoSEQ multiplex PCR, and TCRdb kept only the in-frame ones, dropping some. The profile shows tens of thousands of clones, over 90% of them singletons. The receptor comes from a female donor with multiple sclerosis, enrolled in a pregnancy study. The chain combines TRBV5-1 with TRBJ2-1, with 10 positions matching TRBD1. Sequencing used peripheral blood, obtained in the third trimester of pregnancy. The CDR3 sequence is CASSTGTGDFNEQFF. As DNA, the CDR3 is TGCGCCAGCAGCACGGGGACAGGGGATTTCAATGAGCAGTTCTTC.